Following are 9 T cell receptor beta chains from one sample sequenced in a study of CD8+ T cells in alopecia areata. Sequencing templates came from extracted RNA that was reverse transcribed into cDNA. Profiling relied on immunoSEQ multiplex PCR, and the TCRdb table lists in-frame clones only, not all of them. Among roughly 100,000 clones listed, under 90% were seen once. Treatment: oral pan-JAK inhibitor, 5-10 mg twice daily. Sequenced here: CD8+ T cells sorted from blood, sampled at week 34, from a patient treated with tofacitinib. Receptors originate from a human donor with alopecia areata.

The chain has TRBV29-1 and TRBJ2-1, with 13 bases identical to TRBD2. The J segment lost 9 bases and the V segment lost 1 base, leaving 9 bases of the junction unmatched. The CDR3 length is 16 residues. Germline loops: CDR1 SQVTM, CDR2 ANQGSEA. The CDR3 region has the DNA TGCAGCGTTGAAGGGCCGAGGACTAGCGGGAGAAGTGAGCAGTTCTTC. It encodes CSVEGPRTSGRSEQFF.

The genes are TRBV19 and TRBJ2-1, with D uncertain. The CDR3 spans 15 residues. V lost 1 base, J lost 5 bases, and 12 bases lay in between. Germline assignment: CDR1 LNHDA and CDR2 SQIVND (reference sequence). The CDR3 spells CASSIVRSQNNEQFF. In nucleotides, the CDR3 is TGTGCCAGTAGTATAGTTAGAAGCCAGAACAATGAGCAGTTCTTC. The variable domain in full, completed from reference TRBV19 and TRBJ2-1, reads DGGITQSPKYLFRKEGQNVTLSCEQNLNHDAMYWYRQDPGQGLRLIYYSQIVNDFQKGDIAEGYSVSREKKESFPLTVTSAQKNPTAFYLCASSIVRSQNNEQFFGPGTRLTVL.

This chain links TRBV10-1 with TRBJ1-1; weak D call: TRBD1 (5 bases). Per the germline V gene, CDR1 is WNHNN and CDR2 is SYGVQD (reference sequence). CDR3 length equals 13 residues. Trimming removed 4 bases from V and 4 bases from J, with 10 bases in between. In DNA, the CDR3 is TGCGCCAGCAGTGGACAGAGGGGCACTGAAGCTTTCTTT. It translates to CASSGQRGTEAFF.

The chain is built from TRBV29-1 and TRBJ2-3; D possibly corresponds to TRBD1 (6 bases). This CDR3 region has 13 residues. V was cut by 3 bases and J by 6 bases, with 13 bases left in between. Per germline, CDR1 SQVTM and CDR2 ANQGSEA. The CDR3 region has the DNA TGCAGCGTTGAGGGAAGGGGGTGGGATACGCAGTATTTT. Encoded protein: CSVEGRGWDTQYF.

This chain uses TRBV6-5 with TRBJ2-7; 7 nucleotides match TRBD1. The germline gives CDR1 MNHEY, CDR2 SVGAGI. The V segment lost 0 bases and the J segment 1 base; nucleotides outside the gene matches: 6. The CDR3 sequence is 16 residues long. The CDR3 DNA reads as TGTGCCAGCAGTTACTCCCCGGACAGGATGTCCTACGAGCAGTACTTC. This codes for CASSYSPDRMSYEQYF.

In its sample, this clone is medium-sized. J is TRBJ2-7 and V is TRBV5-8, with unresolved D. V lost 0 bases, J lost 2 bases, and 6 bases lay in between. The CDR3 is 13 residues long. CDR1 is SGHTS, CDR2 YDEGEE, per germline. The DNA of the CDR3 is TGTGCCAGCAGCTTGGGGCTGACCTACGAGCAGTACTTC. Protein product: CASSLGLTYEQYF. Variable domain in full (rest from reference TRBV5-8 and TRBJ2-7): EAGVTQSPTHLIKTRGQQATLRCSPISGHTSVYWYQQALGLGLQFLLWYDEGEERNRGNFPPRFSGRQFPNYSSELNVNALELEDSALYLCASSLGLTYEQYFGPGTRLTVT.

The J gene is TRBJ2-7, the V gene TRBV27, with TRBD2 as a possible D gene (6 bases). The CDR3 loop spans 13 amino acids. Trimming cost V 2 bases and J 7 bases, with 12 bases left between them. Germline CDR1 is MNHEY and CDR2 is SMNVEV (reference sequence). The CDR3 is CASSLGAGREQYF. CDR3 DNA sequence: TGTGCCAGCAGTTTAGGAGCGGGTCGTGAGCAGTACTTC.

This chain uses TRBV9 with TRBJ2-2, with TRBD1 as a possible D gene (5 bases). The germline V gene encodes CDR1 SGDLS and CDR2 YYNGEE. The V end lost 2 bases, the J end lost 11 bases, and 13 bases lay between the germline ends. The CDR3 is 13 residues long. The CDR3 here is CASSVAWGGELFF. In DNA form, the CDR3 reads TGTGCCAGCAGCGTGGCGTGGGGCGGAGAGCTGTTTTTT.

The chain recombines TRBV7-4 with TRBJ1-6, with D unresolved. Trimming shortened V by 5 bases and J by 9 bases, and 17 bases separated the two germline ends. This CDR3 is built from 15 residues. Germline V CDR1 and CDR2: SGHVT, SQSDAQ. The CDR3 loop is CASSEDISRGSPLHF. The CDR3, as DNA: TGTGCCAGCAGCGAAGACATCTCCCGGGGTTCACCCCTCCACTTT.